Shown below are 13 T cell receptor beta chains from a single sample sequenced in a study of cytomegalovirus exposure and HLA in healthy donors (dated 2017 in TCRdb). Libraries were prepared through the immunoSEQ multiplex PCR assay. Imported from immuneACCESS, the table was reduced by TCRdb to in-frame sequences with V and J called. These copies leave out some clones; in studies compared against another copy, an unresolved V gene accounts for under half, and the cause of the remainder is not known. The sample table contains 90,000 to 100,000 clones; only one count was recorded for under 95% of them. About 1% of the sample goes to the ten largest clones. Sequencing was done on a sample of PBMCs. The receptors were sampled from a woman aged 30 to 39 in good health and CMV-seropositive.

The chain couples TRBV4-2 to TRBJ2-7; 7 bases match TRBD1. J was trimmed by 3 bases and V by 3 bases; bases with no gene match: 11. Germline CDR1 is LGHNA and CDR2 is YNFKEQ. The CDR3 is 16 residues long. DNA for the CDR3: TGTGCCAGCAGCCACCTTCGACAGGGTGGAATCTACGAGCAGTACTTC. Residues: CASSHLRQGGIYEQYF.

CDR3 residues: CASSEDRYKGKPQHF. The DNA for the CDR3 is TGTGCCAGCAGTGAGGATCGGTATAAGGGGAAGCCCCAGCATTTT. The chain uses TRBV6-1 and TRBJ1-5; D is possibly TRBD1 (5 bases). Germline-derived CDR1 and CDR2 are MNHNS and SASEGT. V was cut by 3 bases and J by 8 bases, with 17 bases left in between. This CDR3 spans 15 amino acids.

The chain combines TRBV14 with TRBJ2-7, with 9 bases aligning to TRBD1. The CDR3 is 15 residues long. Trimming took 2 bases from V and 3 from J; bases not matched to a gene: 5. Per the germline V gene, CDR1 is SGHDN and CDR2 is FVKESK. Written as DNA, the CDR3 is TGTGCCAGCAGCCAACCCGGGACAGGGTTCTACGAGCAGTACTTC. This sequence encodes CASSQPGTGFYEQYF.

The chain combines TRBV11-2 with TRBJ2-7; D is undetermined. Germline-derived CDR1 and CDR2 are SGHAT and FQNNGV. The V gene lost 5 bases and the J gene lost 0 bases, with 11 bases spanning the gap. This CDR3 comprises 14 residues. CDR3 in DNA: TGTGCCAGCAGCGGCCAGGCAAACTCCTACGAGCAGTACTTC. Amino acids: CASSGQANSYEQYF.

The rearrangement links TRBV19 to TRBJ2-5; possibly TRBD1 for D (6 bases). The CDR3 length is 15 residues. CDR1 and CDR2 from the germline V gene are LNHDA and SQIVND (reference sequence). Trimming left V 3 bases short and J 5 bases short, with 16 bases between. CDR3 residues: CASSMIVGGSETQYF. The CDR3 nucleotides are TGTGCCAGTAGTATGATCGTAGGGGGATCGGAGACCCAGTACTTC.

CDR3 residues: CASSQVSGGEKLFF. Here the CDR3 DNA reads TGCGCCAGCAGCCAAGTAAGCGGGGGTGAAAAACTGTTTTTT. The genes are TRBV4-1 and TRBJ1-4; possibly TRBD1 for D (5 bases). With 1 base removed from V and 7 bases from J, the gap between germline ends came to 10 bases. The CDR3 contains 14 residues. Germline-derived CDR1 and CDR2 are MGHRA and YSYEKL.

The V and J genes are TRBV13 and TRBJ2-7; TRBD2 agrees at 8 bases. V lost 5 bases, J lost 5 bases, and 17 bases stayed unmatched. Germline values: CDR1 PRHDT, CDR2 FYEKMQ (reference sequence). The CDR3 loop spans 17 amino acids. CDR3 sequence (DNA): TGTGCCAGCAGCGAGAAACATAAGGTTGAAGCGGGGGACGAGCAGTACTTC. It encodes CASSEKHKVEAGDEQYF.

This rearrangement joins TRBV28 to TRBJ1-2; D is possibly TRBD1 (6 bases). Between the trimmed V and J ends, which lost 2 bases and 2 bases, there was a span of 12 bases. The CDR3 length is 15 residues. Per the germline V gene, CDR1 is MDHEN and CDR2 is SYDVKM. The CDR3 region is CASSLGGAKNYGYTF. CDR3 sequence (DNA): TGTGCCAGCAGTTTAGGGGGGGCGAAAAACTATGGCTACACCTTC.

The V and J genes are TRBV30 and TRBJ2-5; the match to TRBD1 covers 9 bases. J was trimmed by 1 base and V by 2 bases; bases with no gene match: 5. CDR3 length: 15 amino acids. Germline-derived CDR1 and CDR2 are GTSNPN and SVGIG (reference sequence). CDR3 residues: CAWSQPGQGQETQYF. The CDR3 DNA reads TGTGCCTGGAGTCAACCGGGACAGGGCCAAGAGACCCAGTACTTC.

The V and J genes are TRBV6-1 and TRBJ2-5; perhaps TRBD1 as D (6 bases). The CDR3 length is 12 residues. The germline gives CDR1 MNHNS, CDR2 SASEGT. V was shortened by 4 bases and J by 4 bases, with 7 bases between the two germline ends. The DNA for the CDR3 is TGTGCCAGCAGTGCGACAGGAGAGACCCAGTACTTC. It translates to CASSATGETQYF.

The J gene is TRBJ1-5, the V gene TRBV19; D may be TRBD1 (6 bases). This CDR3 is 17 amino acids long. V dropped 3 bases and J dropped 4 bases, with 19 bases sitting between them. The germline V gene has CDR1 LNHDA and CDR2 SQIVND (reference sequence). As DNA, the CDR3 is TGTGCCAGTAGTATCCCAAACAGGGAGGGTTTTAATCAGCCCCAGCATTTT. As protein: CASSIPNREGFNQPQHF. The complete variable domain, with remaining parts taken from reference TRBV19 and TRBJ1-5, reads DGGITQSPKYLFRKEGQNVTLSCEQNLNHDAMYWYRQDPGQGLRLIYYSQIVNDFQKGDIAEGYSVSREKKESFPLTVTSAQKNPTAFYLCASSIPNREGFNQPQHFGDGTRLSIL.

This sequence joins TRBV29-1 and TRBJ2-7; D is perhaps TRBD1 (6 bases). The CDR3 runs to 14 residues. Trimming took 6 bases from V and 4 from J, leaving 19 bases between them. Germline CDR1 SQVTM, CDR2 ANQGSEA. Here the CDR3 DNA reads TGCAGCGTGGGAAGACTGCGAGGGGGATACGAGCAGTACTTC. This codes for CSVGRLRGGYEQYF.

The V gene is TRBV30, the J gene TRBJ2-1, with TRBD2 matching over 9 bases. Looked up from germline, CDR1 is GTSNPN and CDR2 is SVGIG (reference sequence). V trimming: 4 bases; J trimming: 15 bases; junction bases outside the gene matches: 19. The CDR3 is 15 residues long. CDR3 region: CAWTHPGLREGHRFF. CDR3 coding DNA: TGTGCCTGGACCCACCCCGGGTTGCGGGAGGGCCATCGGTTCTTC.